This record covers a single TCR beta chain. Assay used: immunoSEQ multiplex PCR; TCRdb lists only in-frame clones, some missing. The data show approximately 76,000 clones, under 80% seen once. This entry comes from a study of radiotherapy plus CTLA-4 blockade in lung cancer. V was clipped by 4 bases and J by 4 bases, with 15 bases between them. Germline values: CDR1 SGHRS, CDR2 YFSETQ. CDR3 length: 15 amino acids. The chain employs TRBV5-1 and TRBJ1-3, with D possibly TRBD1 on 6 matching bases. The receptor was derived from a human donor with non-small cell lung cancer who had a partial response to radiotherapy plus ipilimumab. Some clones in this sample may be carry-over from other donors' samples. Specimen: peripheral blood, collected from a patient treated with radiotherapy plus ipilimumab. CDR3 coding DNA: TGCGCCAGCAGCCCTACAACAGGGCAGGGAAACACCATATATTTT. This gives the protein CASSPTTGQGNTIYF.